The rows below give T cell receptor beta chains drawn from one sample of a study of blood T cell repertoires in COVID-19. Sequencing was performed with immunoSEQ multiplex PCR; in TCRdb, only in-frame clones are kept and a portion is missing. The table lists 70,000 or so clones, more than 75% of them singletons. The source material was peripheral blood. Receptor source: a man in his 70s with active or convalescent COVID-19. Each CDR3 is given with its conserved first and last residue. D genes are given only for firm matches. Clone size, where shown, is once, few, many, or a class for clones that have expanded.

cdr3_nt cdr3_aa clone_size j_call v_call d_call
TGTGCCAGCAGTACGGGGGACCCTGATCAGCCCCAGCATTTT CASSTGDPDQPQHF . TRBJ1-5 TRBV6-6 .
TGTGCCAGCAGCTTGGATCGACTAAGAGGTGACGAGCAGTACTTC CASSLDRLRGDEQYF . TRBJ2-7 TRBV5-4 .
TGTGCCAGCAGCAAGACAGGGTTCAATCAGCCCCAGCATTTT CASSKTGFNQPQHF once TRBJ1-5 TRBV5-6 TRBD1
TGTGCCAGCAGCCCCACCTTCTTCGCGTTGGGGCGATCCGGGGCCAACGTCCTGACTTTC CASSPTFFALGRSGANVLTF . TRBJ2-6 TRBV6-6 .
TGTGCCAGTAGTATACAGGGGCCAAGCTATGGCTACACCTTC CASSIQGPSYGYTF . TRBJ1-2 TRBV19 .
TGTGCCAGCAGGTCGGTGCGGGGGGAGAACATTCAGTACTTC CASRSVRGENIQYF once TRBJ2-4 TRBV2 TRBD2
TGTGCCAGCAGCTCCTTGGCGGGAGGGCCCAATGAGCAGTTCTTC CASSSLAGGPNEQFF . TRBJ2-1 TRBV11-2 TRBD2
TGCGCCAGCAGTCCGACTTCCGAGCAGTACTTC CASSPTSEQYF many TRBJ2-7 TRBV23-1 .
TGTGCCAGCAGTTGGGACATGAATCAGCCCCAGCATTTT CASSWDMNQPQHF . TRBJ1-5 TRBV27 .
TGTGCCAGCTCACCACCGGACAGGGCTAGTGGCTACACCTTC CASSPPDRASGYTF . TRBJ1-2 TRBV18 TRBD1
TGCGCCAGCAGCTTGGGCGGGACAGCGAACTATGGCTACACCTTC CASSLGGTANYGYTF few TRBJ1-2 TRBV5-1 TRBD1
TGTGCCAGCAGTCCCCGTAGGGGGACGAGCACTGAAGCTTTCTTT CASSPRRGTSTEAFF once TRBJ1-1 TRBV7-9 .
TGCGCCAGCAGACCCGGACTAACCCCTCAAGAGACCCAGTACTTC CASRPGLTPQETQYF few TRBJ2-5 TRBV5-1 .
TGTGCCAGCAGCGGCAGGGCCAATTCACCCCTCCACTTT CASSGRANSPLHF . TRBJ1-6 TRBV12-3/TRBV12-4 .
TGTGCCAGCAGCCTCTCGGGGTTTCCACCCCTCCACTTT CASSLSGFPPLHF . TRBJ1-6 TRBV28 .
TGTGCCAGCAGCCGGGAATCGGAGACCCAGTACTTC CASSRESETQYF . TRBJ2-5 TRBV7-9 .
TGTGCCAGCAGTTTTTTGTCTCTTAAAGCTTTCTTT CASSFLSLKAFF . TRBJ1-1 TRBV28 .
TGTGCCAGTAGTATGCAATTTACACGGCTAGCGGGTACCAATGAGCAGTTCTTC CASSMQFTRLAGTNEQFF . TRBJ2-1 TRBV19 TRBD2
TGTGCCAGCAGCTTAGGACTAGCGGCCACAGATACGCAGTATTTT CASSLGLAATDTQYF few TRBJ2-3 TRBV7-2 TRBD2
TGTGCCAGTAGTACGAGACAGGGGAACACTGAAGCTTTCTTT CASSTRQGNTEAFF once TRBJ1-1 TRBV19 TRBD1
TGTGCCAGCAGCTTAAGAGGAGGCATTAATGAAAAACTGTTTTTT CASSLRGGINEKLFF . TRBJ1-4 TRBV7-2 .
TGTGCCAGCAGTGGAGAGGGCAAGGAGCAGTACTTC CASSGEGKEQYF . TRBJ2-7 TRBV2 .
TGTGCTAGTGGTTCAGACAGGGCCAAGTCCACTGAAGCTTTCTTT CASGSDRAKSTEAFF . TRBJ1-1 TRBV12-5 TRBD1
TGTGCCAGCAGCCCTACAGGGGGCTCCTATAATTCACCCCTCCACTTT CASSPTGGSYNSPLHF . TRBJ1-6 TRBV6-2/TRBV6-3 TRBD1
TGTGCCAGCAGCTTGCAGGGGTATGGCTACACCTTC CASSLQGYGYTF . TRBJ1-2 TRBV5-5 .
TGTGCCAGCAGGGGACAGGTATCTAGTGAGCAGTTCTTC CASRGQVSSEQFF . TRBJ2-1 TRBV7-8 TRBD1
TGCGCCAGCAGGGACAGGGGCGAGAACACTGAAGCTTTCTTT CASRDRGENTEAFF . TRBJ1-1 TRBV5-1 TRBD1
TGTGCCAGCAGCCCCAGGGGGACAGGGGTGAACACTGAAGCTTTCTTT CASSPRGTGVNTEAFF . TRBJ1-1 TRBV28 TRBD1
TGTGCCAGCAGAGCTCAGGGGGCGCAGGGTACGCAGTATTTT CASRAQGAQGTQYF few TRBJ2-3 TRBV6-5 TRBD1
TGTGCCAGTACCGCGGGGGGTAACACTGAAGCTTTCTTT CASTAGGNTEAFF . TRBJ1-1 TRBV19 .
TGTGCCACCCCCGCGGGCCCCGATAACTATGGCTACACCTTC CATPAGPDNYGYTF once TRBJ1-2 TRBV28 .
TGTGCCTGGAGTGTGAGGGGGGCCAACGTCCTGACTTTC CAWSVRGANVLTF . TRBJ2-6 TRBV30 .
TGTGCCAGCAGCGATTCCGCGGGACCACAAGGCACTGAAGCTTTCTTT CASSDSAGPQGTEAFF . TRBJ1-1 TRBV9 .
TGTGCCAGCAGTCAAGGAGGGACTACTTTCTACAATGAGCAGTTCTTC CASSQGGTTFYNEQFF . TRBJ2-1 TRBV5-6 TRBD2
TGTGCCAGCAGCCCTAGCGGAACGAGGGAGCAGTACTTC CASSPSGTREQYF few TRBJ2-7 TRBV7-9 TRBD2
TGTGCCAGCAGCCAAGGGAGTGGCGGCTACACCTTC CASSQGSGGYTF . TRBJ1-2 TRBV3-1/TRBV3-2 .
TGTGCCAGCAGCCAAGATGGGGCAGCTAATCAGCCCCAGCATTTT CASSQDGAANQPQHF . TRBJ1-5 TRBV4-2 .
TGTGCCACCAGCAGAGAATCACAGACAAATTCACCCCTCCACTTT CATSRESQTNSPLHF . TRBJ1-6 TRBV15 .
TGTGCCAGTAGAATACAGGGGGTTGTCTACAATGAGCAGTTCTTC CASRIQGVVYNEQFF once TRBJ2-1 TRBV19 TRBD1
TGCAGCGTTGAAGGACCCAGCGGGAGGAGGAATGAGCAGTTCTTC CSVEGPSGRRNEQFF . TRBJ2-1 TRBV29-1 TRBD2
TGTGCCAGCAGCTTTACAGGGATTGAGACCCAGTACTTC CASSFTGIETQYF few TRBJ2-5 TRBV7-9 .
TGTGCCAGTTCAGGACAGATGAACACTGAAGCTTTCTTT CASSGQMNTEAFF . TRBJ1-1 TRBV6-5 .
TGTGCCAGCAGCTTGGCCGCCTTGATCTTACAGGGAATAAATGAGCAGTTCTTC CASSLAALILQGINEQFF . TRBJ2-1 TRBV5-5 .
TGTGCCAGCAGTAGGGAGGGTAGCTCCTACGAGCAGTACTTC CASSREGSSYEQYF . TRBJ2-7 TRBV2 TRBD2
TGTGCCAGCAGCCAATGGTCAGGCTCCGAAGCTTTCTTT CASSQWSGSEAFF . TRBJ1-1 TRBV3-1/TRBV3-2 .
TGCGCCAGCAGCCAGGGTGATACAGGTAAAGAAAAACTGTTTTTT CASSQGDTGKEKLFF . TRBJ1-4 TRBV4-3 .
TGTGCCAGCTCACCACTAGGGGGCGCTCAGCCCCAGCATTTT CASSPLGGAQPQHF . TRBJ1-5 TRBV18 TRBD1
TGCGCCAGCACCCAAGCGGCAGGGGCCTCTGGAAACACCATATATTTT CASTQAAGASGNTIYF . TRBJ1-3 TRBV5-1 .
TGTGCCAGCAGCTCTGGACAGGGTTCTAATGAAAAACTGTTTTTT CASSSGQGSNEKLFF . TRBJ1-4 TRBV28 TRBD1
TGTGCCAGCAGCTCCCTTCCCCGGGGCTACGAGCAGTACTTC CASSSLPRGYEQYF . TRBJ2-7 TRBV11-2 .
TGCGCCAGCAGCTTGGCGGCAGGGGTGAACACTGAAGCTTTCTTT CASSLAAGVNTEAFF . TRBJ1-1 TRBV5-1 .
TGTGCCAGCAGTTCAAGGGACAGACAAGAGACCCAGTACTTC CASSSRDRQETQYF . TRBJ2-5 TRBV6-5 TRBD1